The 28 T cell receptor beta chains presented below share a single source sample, sequenced in a study of CXCR3-negative and CXCR3-positive naive CD8 T cells. All TRB cDNA libraries came from 5' RACE performed with UMI labels. With the 5' RACE reads reprocessed, TCRdb shows one record per CDR3 protein and no DNA. The sample holds 35,000 to 50,000 distinct CDR3 sequences. Sequenced material: memory CD8+ T cells from blood. These receptors came from a human donor in good health. Some clones in this sample may be carry-over from other donors' samples.

This chain connects TRBV29-1 to TRBJ2-7; the D call of TRBD2 rests on TCRdb alone, since no DNA is present to check it. The CDR3 covers 14 residues. The germline V gene has CDR1 SQVTM and CDR2 ANQGSEA. CDR3 sequence: CSVEDSRATYEQYF.

The chain joins TRBV7-2 to TRBJ1-1; TCRdb lists TRBD1, though no DNA is available to test this call. The CDR3 runs to 14 residues. The V gene's germline CDR1 is SGHTA and CDR2 FQGNSA. CDR3 in amino acids: CASSSGIRGTEAFF.

This rearrangement joins TRBV20-1 to TRBJ1-5; TCRdb's D call of TRBD1 is untestable without DNA. The germline gives CDR1 DFQATT, CDR2 SNEGSKA (reference sequence). This CDR3 is built from 13 residues. CDR3 protein: CSASGQGYQPQHF.

The gene calls are TRBV20-1 and TRBJ2-7; the D gene TCRdb calls, TRBD1, cannot be checked with no DNA. The length of the CDR3 is 16 residues. The germline gives CDR1 DFQATT, CDR2 SNEGSKA (reference sequence). CDR3 amino acids: CSATSFNDSQLRFEYF.

The chain uses TRBV28 and TRBJ2-5. The CDR3 covers 13 residues. The germline V gene encodes CDR1 MDHEN and CDR2 SYDVKM. This chain's CDR3 is CASSPTSSTAQYF.

V usage is TRBV7-9 and J usage is TRBJ2-1. The CDR3 is 12 residues long. Germline V CDR1 and CDR2: SEHNR, FQNEAQ (reference sequence). The CDR3 sequence: CASGFSNNEQFF.

The V and J genes are TRBV4-2 and TRBJ2-7. From germline, CDR1 is LGHNA and CDR2 YNFKEQ. The length of the CDR3 is 13 residues. The CDR3 protein is CASSPGGPYEQYF.

The chain uses TRBV29-1 and TRBJ2-1; lacking DNA, the TRBD2 call made by TCRdb goes unchecked. The CDR3 consists of 14 residues. CDR1 SQVTM and CDR2 ANQGSEA come from the germline V gene. CDR3 loop: CSVLRASGGNEQFF.

The CDR3 spells CASSYPPGPWVALHF. This chain joins TRBV7-8 and TRBJ1-6; the D call from TCRdb, TRBD1, cannot be confirmed without DNA. The CDR3 contains 15 residues. Germline V gene sequence: CDR1 SGHVS, CDR2 FQNEAQ.

The CDR3 here is CSATPLGRGGTEAFF. The chain employs TRBV20-1 and TRBJ1-1. The length of the CDR3 is 15 residues. Germline V lookup: CDR1 DFQATT, CDR2 SNEGSKA (reference sequence).

The J gene is TRBJ1-1, the V gene TRBV10-3. The CDR3 is 15 amino acids. The germline V gene encodes CDR1 ENHRY and CDR2 SYGVKD. CDR3 residues: CAISDSQSRGTEAFF.

The chain combines TRBV12-3 or TRBV12-4 with TRBJ1-4. The CDR3 runs 15 residues. CDR3 protein: CASSLYDSPNEKLFF.

J is TRBJ2-3 and V is TRBV6-6; TCRdb names TRBD1, which stays unverified in the absence of DNA. CDR1 and CDR2 from the germline V gene are MNHNY and SVGAGI (reference sequence). The CDR3 extends over 15 amino acids. CDR3: CVTGVPVASTDTQYF.

The V call is TRBV29-1, the J call TRBJ1-4. The CDR3 is 14 residues long. Germline CDR1 is SQVTM and CDR2 is ANQGSEA. This chain's CDR3 is CSVDLDATNEKLFF.

CDR3 region: CASSQGTATNEKLFF. The V and J genes are TRBV4-3 and TRBJ1-4. The CDR3 spans 15 residues. The germline CDR1 and CDR2 sequences are LGHNA and YSLEER.

The chain employs TRBV12-3 or TRBV12-4 and TRBJ2-1; there is no DNA to check the TCRdb D call of TRBD2. The CDR3 totals 13 residues. The CDR3 reads CASWDSNYNEQFF.

The V and J genes are TRBV20-1 and TRBJ1-1. Germline V lookup: CDR1 DFQATT, CDR2 SNEGSKA (reference sequence). The CDR3 has 12 residues. The CDR3 sequence: CSAREDQVEAFF.

V gene TRBV7-3 combines with J gene TRBJ2-1; TCRdb's D call of TRBD2 is untestable without DNA. Germline-derived CDR1 and CDR2 are SGHTA and FQGTGA. The CDR3 runs to 15 residues. The CDR3 sequence: CASSFSGGVFNEQFF.

The V call is TRBV19, the J call TRBJ2-3; the D gene TCRdb calls, TRBD2, cannot be checked with no DNA. This CDR3 is 15 amino acids long. Germline V lookup: CDR1 LNHDA, CDR2 SQIVND (reference sequence). The CDR3 spells CASSIGPGSTDTQYF.

The V gene is TRBV25-1, the J gene TRBJ1-5; TCRdb proposes TRBD1, but this gene call is untestable without DNA. In germline, CDR1 is MGHDK, CDR2 SYGVNS. This CDR3 spans 14 amino acids. CDR3 sequence reads: CASSGGGSNQPQHF.

The rearrangement links TRBV29-1 to TRBJ2-1; the D call of TRBD1 rests on TCRdb alone, since no DNA is present to check it. This CDR3 has 17 residues. Germline lookup yields CDR1 SQVTM and CDR2 ANQGSEA. CDR3 region: CSGTILGPTNSYNEQFF.

This chain links TRBV4-2 with TRBJ2-3. The germline gives CDR1 LGHNA, CDR2 YNFKEQ. The CDR3 spans 13 residues. CDR3 loop: CASSQGWTDTQYF.

The chain joins TRBV27 to TRBJ2-7; the TCRdb call, TRBD1, lacks DNA for checking. The CDR3 is 13 amino acids. Germline loops: CDR1 MNHEY, CDR2 SMNVEV (reference sequence). The CDR3 protein is CASSLGTAYEQYF.

The chain recombines TRBV27 with TRBJ2-1; TCRdb gives TRBD1 as the D gene, but with no DNA this cannot be confirmed. Germline CDR1 reads MNHEY; CDR2 reads SMNVEV (reference sequence). The CDR3 has 14 amino acids. This CDR3 is CASSFLGSRDEQFF.

The chain's CDR3 is CASTRGGVGEQYF. The gene calls are TRBV27 and TRBJ2-7; TCRdb selects TRBD2, and the lack of DNA leaves this call unchecked. This CDR3 region has 13 residues. Germline lookup yields CDR1 MNHEY and CDR2 SMNVEV (reference sequence).

The chain combines TRBV7-3 with TRBJ2-1; as DNA is missing, the TRBD1 call by TCRdb cannot be tested. This CDR3 spans 16 amino acids. Germline loops: CDR1 SGHTA, CDR2 FQGTGA. CDR3 amino acids: CASSPAGQMGVNEQFF.

J is TRBJ1-5 and V is TRBV12-3 or TRBV12-4. CDR3 length equals 14 residues. CDR3 sequence: CASSPWQGHQPQHF.

This chain connects TRBV29-1 to TRBJ2-7; the D call of TRBD1 rests on TCRdb alone, since no DNA is present to check it. This CDR3 comprises 14 residues. The V gene's germline CDR1 is SQVTM and CDR2 ANQGSEA. This CDR3 reads CSVEGTGVGYEQYF.